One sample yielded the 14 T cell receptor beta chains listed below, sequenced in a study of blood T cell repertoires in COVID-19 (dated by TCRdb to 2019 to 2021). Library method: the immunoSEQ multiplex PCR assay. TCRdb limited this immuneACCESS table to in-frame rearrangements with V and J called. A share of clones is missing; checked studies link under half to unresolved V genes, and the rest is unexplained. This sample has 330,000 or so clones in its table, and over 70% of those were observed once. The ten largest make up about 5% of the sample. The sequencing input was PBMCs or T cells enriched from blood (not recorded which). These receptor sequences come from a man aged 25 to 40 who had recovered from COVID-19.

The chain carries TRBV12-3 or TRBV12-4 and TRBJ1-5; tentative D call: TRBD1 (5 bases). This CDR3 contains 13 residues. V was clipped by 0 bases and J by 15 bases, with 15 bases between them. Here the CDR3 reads CASSLALWGVLHF. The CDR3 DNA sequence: TGTGCCAGCAGTTTAGCGCTTTGGGGGGTGCTGCATTTT.

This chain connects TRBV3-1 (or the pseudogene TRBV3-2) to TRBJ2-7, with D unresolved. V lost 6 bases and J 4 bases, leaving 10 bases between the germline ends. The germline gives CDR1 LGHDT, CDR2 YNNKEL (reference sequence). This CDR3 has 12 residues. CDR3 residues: CASSQSRYEQYF. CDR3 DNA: TGTGCCAGCAGTCAATCCCGGTACGAGCAGTACTTC.

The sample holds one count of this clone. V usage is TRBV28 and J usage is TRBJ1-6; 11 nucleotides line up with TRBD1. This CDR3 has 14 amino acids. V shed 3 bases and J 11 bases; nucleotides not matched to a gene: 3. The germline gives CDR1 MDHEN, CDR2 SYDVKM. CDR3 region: CASSFGDRGTPLHF. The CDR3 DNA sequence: TGTGCCAGCAGTTTTGGGGACAGGGGGACACCCCTCCACTTT.

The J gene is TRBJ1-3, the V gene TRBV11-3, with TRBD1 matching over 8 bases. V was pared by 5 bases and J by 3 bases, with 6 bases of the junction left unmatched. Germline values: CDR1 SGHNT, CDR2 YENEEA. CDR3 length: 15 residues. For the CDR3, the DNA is TGTGCCAGCAGCCCTGGACAGGGAAATGGAAACACCATATATTTT. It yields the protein CASSPGQGNGNTIYF.

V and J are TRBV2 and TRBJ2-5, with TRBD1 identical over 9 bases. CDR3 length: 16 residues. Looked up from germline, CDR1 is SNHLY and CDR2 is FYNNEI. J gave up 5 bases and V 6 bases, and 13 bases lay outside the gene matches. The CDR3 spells CASRTPQGAQAETQYF. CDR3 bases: TGTGCCAGCAGGACGCCACAGGGGGCGCAAGCGGAGACCCAGTACTTC. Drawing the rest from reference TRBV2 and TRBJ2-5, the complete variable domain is EPEVTQTPSHQVTQMGQEVILRCVPISNHLYFYWYRQILGQKVEFLVSFYNNEISEKSEIFDDQFSVERPDGSNFTLKIRSTKLEDSAMYFCASRTPQGAQAETQYFGPGTRLLVL.

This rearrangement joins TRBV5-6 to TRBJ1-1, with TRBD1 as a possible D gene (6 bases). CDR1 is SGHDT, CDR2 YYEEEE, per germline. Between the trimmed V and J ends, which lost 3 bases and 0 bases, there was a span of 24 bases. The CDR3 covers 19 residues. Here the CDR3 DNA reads TGTGCCAGCAGCTCACCGTACCTTAGGCAGGGGATCATGAACACTGAAGCTTTCTTT. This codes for CASSSPYLRQGIMNTEAFF.

CDR3 sequence: CASRPGLAGGYNEQFF. DNA of the CDR3: TGTGCCAGCAGACCAGGTCTAGCGGGGGGTTACAATGAGCAGTTCTTC. This chain joins TRBV28 and TRBJ2-1; 11 nucleotides line up with TRBD2. The V gene's germline CDR1 is MDHEN and CDR2 SYDVKM. The ends lost 6 bases at V and 4 bases at J; junction bases unmatched: 8. The CDR3 totals 16 residues.

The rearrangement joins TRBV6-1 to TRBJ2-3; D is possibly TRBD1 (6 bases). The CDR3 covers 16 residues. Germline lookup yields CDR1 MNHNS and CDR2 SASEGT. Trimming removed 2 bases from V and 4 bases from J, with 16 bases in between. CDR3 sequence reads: CASSESGDHKADTQYF. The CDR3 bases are TGTGCCAGCAGTGAATCAGGGGACCACAAGGCAGATACGCAGTATTTT.

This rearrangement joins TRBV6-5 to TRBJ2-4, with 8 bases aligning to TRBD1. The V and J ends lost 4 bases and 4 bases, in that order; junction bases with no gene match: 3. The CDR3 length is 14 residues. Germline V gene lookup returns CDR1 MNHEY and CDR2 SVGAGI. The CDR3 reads CASSSGQGKNIQYF. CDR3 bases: TGTGCCAGCAGTTCAGGACAGGGTAAAAACATTCAGTACTTC.

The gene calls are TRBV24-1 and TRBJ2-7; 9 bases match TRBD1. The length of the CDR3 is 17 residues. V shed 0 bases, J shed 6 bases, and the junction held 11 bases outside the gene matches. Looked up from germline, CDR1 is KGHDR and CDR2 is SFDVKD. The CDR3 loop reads CATSDLNSETGGLEQYF. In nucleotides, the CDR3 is TGTGCCACCAGTGATTTGAACTCTGAGACAGGGGGGCTCGAGCAGTACTTC.

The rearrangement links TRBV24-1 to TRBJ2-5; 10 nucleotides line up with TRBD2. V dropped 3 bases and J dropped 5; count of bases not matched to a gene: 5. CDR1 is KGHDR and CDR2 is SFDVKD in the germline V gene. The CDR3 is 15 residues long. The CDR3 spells CATSDRLAGLETQYF. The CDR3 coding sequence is TGTGCCACCAGTGATCGACTAGCGGGTCTGGAGACCCAGTACTTC.

CDR3 protein: CASSSRTGGRAEQFF. In DNA, the CDR3 is TGTGCCAGCAGCTCAAGGACAGGGGGCCGTGCGGAGCAGTTCTTC. The chain is built from TRBV13 and TRBJ2-1, with TRBD1 matching 11 bases. CDR3 length: 15 residues. Germline V CDR1 and CDR2: PRHDT, FYEKMQ (reference sequence). J lost 10 bases, V lost 4 bases, and 9 bases had no gene match. The full variable domain, in which reference TRBV13 and TRBJ2-1 provide the parts outside the CDR3, is AAGVIQSPRHLIKEKRETATLKCYPIPRHDTVYWYQQGPGQDPQFLISFYEKMQSDKGSIPDRFSAQQFSDYHSELNMSSLELGDSALYFCASSSRTGGRAEQFFGPGTRLTVL.

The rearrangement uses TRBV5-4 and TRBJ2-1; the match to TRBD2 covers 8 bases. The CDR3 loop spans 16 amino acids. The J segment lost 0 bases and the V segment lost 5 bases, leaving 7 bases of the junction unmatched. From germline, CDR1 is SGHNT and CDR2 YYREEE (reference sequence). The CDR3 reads CASRGLVQSSYNEQFF. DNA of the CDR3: TGTGCCAGCAGGGGACTAGTGCAGAGCTCCTACAATGAGCAGTTCTTC.

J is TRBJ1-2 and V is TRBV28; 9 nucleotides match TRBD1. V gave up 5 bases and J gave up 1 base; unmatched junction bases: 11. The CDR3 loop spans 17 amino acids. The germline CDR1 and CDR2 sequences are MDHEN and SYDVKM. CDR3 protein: CASSRNRGLGSNYGYTF. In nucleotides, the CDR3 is TGTGCCAGCAGTAGAAACAGGGGGCTGGGGAGTAACTATGGCTACACCTTC.